This T cell receptor beta chain came from a study of tumor and adjacent non-tumor tissue in lung cancer. RNA was extracted from bulk tissue without any cell sorting. The normal lung tissue was taken more than 3 cm from the tumor edge. The library came from three nested PCR rounds adapted from ARM-PCR protocols. TCRdb analysed the multiplex PCR reads with MiXCR anew, one entry per CDR3 protein. The sample lists 47,000 or so distinct CDR3 sequences, roughly 67% occurring once. Germline assignment: CDR1 DFQATT and CDR2 SNEGSKA (reference sequence). The CDR3 consists of 15 residues. Remarks on this clonotype: The junction departs from germline at one end; a sequencing error may be responsible.

Sequenced: distant non-tumor lung tissue. The sequence came from a woman between 65 and 79 years old with non-small cell lung cancer. V usage is TRBV20-1 and J usage is TRBJ2-2, with 8 bases matching TRBD2. CDR3 bases: TGCAATGCTAGTGCCAGCGGGAGTGACACCGGGGAGCTGTTTTTT. Translating it yields CNASASGSDTGELFF.